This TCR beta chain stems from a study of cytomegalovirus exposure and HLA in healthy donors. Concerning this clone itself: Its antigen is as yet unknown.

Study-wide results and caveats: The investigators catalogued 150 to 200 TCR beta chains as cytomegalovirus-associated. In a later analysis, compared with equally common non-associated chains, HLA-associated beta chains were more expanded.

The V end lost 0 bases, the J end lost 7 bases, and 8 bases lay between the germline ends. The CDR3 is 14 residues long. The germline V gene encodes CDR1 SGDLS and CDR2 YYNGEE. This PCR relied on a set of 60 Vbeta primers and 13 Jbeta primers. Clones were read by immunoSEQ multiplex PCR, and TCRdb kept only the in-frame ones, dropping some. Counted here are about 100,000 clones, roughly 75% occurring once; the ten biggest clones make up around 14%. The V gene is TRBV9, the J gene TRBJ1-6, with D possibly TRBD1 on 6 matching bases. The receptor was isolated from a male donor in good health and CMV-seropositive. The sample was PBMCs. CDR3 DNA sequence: TGTGCCAGCAGCGTAGCAGGGGACAATTCACCCCTCCACTTT. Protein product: CASSVAGDNSPLHF.